One sample yielded the 9 T cell receptor beta chains listed below, sequenced in a study of OX40 agonist ivuxolimab in advanced cancers. Sequencing was performed with immunoSEQ multiplex PCR; in TCRdb, only in-frame clones are kept and a portion is missing. The data contain about 58,000 clones, around nine tenths of them singletons. Specimen: CD4+ or CD8+ T cells sorted from blood, collected in a trial of the OX40 agonist ivuxolimab. The origin of the receptors is an adult with an advanced solid tumor such as melanoma, head and neck, liver or kidney cancer.

The chain couples TRBV20-1 to TRBJ1-2; D remains unclear. Per the germline V gene, CDR1 is DFQATT and CDR2 is SNEGSKA (reference sequence). The CDR3 loop spans 10 amino acids. Trimming removed 7 bases from V and 6 bases from J, with 9 bases in between. CDR3 sequence (DNA): TGCAGTGTTGGGCAGCATGGCTACACCTTC. Protein sequence: CSVGQHGYTF.

This chain joins TRBV30 and TRBJ1-2, with D unresolved. CDR1 is GTSNPN and CDR2 is SVGIG in the germline V gene (reference sequence). The CDR3 is 11 residues long. Trimming took off 6 bases at V and 4 bases at J, with 9 bases between the two ends. The CDR3 DNA follows: TGTGCCTGCCCTAGAGGCTATGGCTACACCTTC. Protein: CACPRGYGYTF.

This clone was seen just once. The rearrangement joins TRBV7-2 to TRBJ2-7, with D perhaps TRBD2 (6 bases). The CDR3 loop spans 14 amino acids. Trimming pared 3 bases from V and 2 bases from J, leaving 11 bases between. Germline V gene lookup returns CDR1 SGHTA and CDR2 FQGNSA. CDR3 in amino acids: CASSFREFPYEQYF. In DNA, the CDR3 is TGTGCCAGCAGCTTCCGGGAGTTCCCCTACGAGCAGTACTTC. The entire variable domain, with the rest obtained from reference TRBV7-2 and TRBJ2-7, is as follows: GAGVSQSPSNKVTEKGKDVELRCDPISGHTALYWYRQSLGQGLEFLIYFQGNSAPDKSGLPSDRFSAERTGGSVSTLTIQRTQQEDSAVYLCASSFREFPYEQYFGPGTRLTVT.

The chain employs TRBV10-3 and TRBJ2-7; 8 bases fit TRBD1. Trimming took 6 bases from V and 2 from J; bases not matched to a gene: 6. This CDR3 region has 14 residues. Germline lookup yields CDR1 ENHRY and CDR2 SYGVKD. The CDR3 sequence: CAIRGQGQTYEQYF. DNA for the CDR3: TGTGCCATCAGAGGACAGGGCCAAACCTACGAGCAGTACTTC.

The V and J genes are TRBV27 and TRBJ1-4, with 10 bases that match TRBD1. In germline, CDR1 is MNHEY, CDR2 SMNVEV (reference sequence). The ends lost 4 bases at V and 7 bases at J; junction bases unmatched: 6. The CDR3 has 15 residues. For the CDR3, the DNA is TGTGCCAGCAGTTCAGACAGGGGGCAGGGTGAAAAACTGTTTTTT. Translated: CASSSDRGQGEKLFF. Drawing the rest from reference TRBV27 and TRBJ1-4, the complete variable domain is EAQVTQNPRYLITVTGKKLTVTCSQNMNHEYMSWYRQDPGLGLRQIYYSMNVEVTDKGDVPEGYKVSRKEKRNFPLILESPSPNQTSLYFCASSSDRGQGEKLFFGSGTQLSVL.

V is TRBV29-1 and J is TRBJ2-3; D unresolved. The germline V gene encodes CDR1 SQVTM and CDR2 ANQGSEA. Trimming pared 4 bases from V and 3 bases from J, leaving 11 bases between. CDR3 length: 13 amino acids. The CDR3 here is CSVGQTETDTQYF. Here the CDR3 DNA reads TGCAGCGTTGGGCAGACGGAAACAGATACGCAGTATTTT.

The rearrangement uses TRBV5-6 and TRBJ2-2; D assignment may be TRBD1 or TRBD2 (5 bases each). The germline V gene encodes CDR1 SGHDT and CDR2 YYEEEE. V dropped 6 bases and J dropped 4 bases, with 16 bases sitting between them. The CDR3 has 15 residues. The CDR3 nucleotides read TGTGCCAGCACCCCCCCGTGGGGGAGCACCGGGGAGCTGTTTTTT. Translation gives CASTPPWGSTGELFF.

The rearrangement joins TRBV28 to TRBJ1-2; 8 bases agree with TRBD1. V was clipped by 4 bases and J by 6 bases; unmatched bases: 13. The V gene's germline CDR1 is MDHEN and CDR2 SYDVKM. This CDR3 spans 16 amino acids. In nucleotides, the CDR3 is TGTGCCAGCAGTTCCCACGGACAGGGTTTGGGGGATGGCTACACCTTC. This gives the protein CASSSHGQGLGDGYTF.

The chain recombines TRBV15 with TRBJ1-4; 10 bases are shared with TRBD1. There are 16 residues in the CDR3. Looked up from germline, CDR1 is LNHNV and CDR2 is YYDKDF (reference sequence). Unmatched junction bases numbered 8, after V lost 0 bases and J lost 10 bases. CDR3 loop: CATSREGGTGDRKLFF. In DNA form, the CDR3 reads TGTGCCACCAGCAGAGAAGGGGGGACAGGGGATCGAAAACTGTTTTTT.